These 9 T cell receptor beta chains share one sample of origin, sequenced in a study of CD8+ T cells in alopecia areata. After isolation, RNA underwent reverse transcription to generate cDNA as the sequencing template. Some clones are missing from TCRdb's copy, which holds only in-frame ones; the method was immunoSEQ multiplex PCR. The sample records some 120,000 clones, about 51% being singletons. The sequencing sample was made of NKG2D-low CD8+ T cells sorted from blood. These receptors originate from a human donor with alopecia areata.

This clone was counted a few times. This chain connects TRBV7-8 to TRBJ2-5, with 8 bases matching TRBD2. The V and J ends lost 8 bases and 0 bases, in that order; junction bases with no gene match: 5. The germline V gene encodes CDR1 SGHVS and CDR2 FQNEAQ. The CDR3 is made up of 14 amino acids. This CDR3 is CASFRGGYQETQYF. The DNA for the CDR3 is TGTGCCAGCTTCCGGGGGGGGTACCAAGAGACCCAGTACTTC.

This clone was recorded a few times. This chain uses TRBV7-9 with TRBJ1-1; D remains unclear. Trimming took off 4 bases at V and 5 bases at J, with 8 bases between the two ends. This CDR3 contains 12 residues. From germline, CDR1 is SEHNR and CDR2 FQNEAQ (reference sequence). The CDR3: CASSSWGTEAFF. The CDR3 DNA reads as TGTGCCAGCAGCTCATGGGGTACTGAAGCTTTCTTT.

This clone turned up a few times. In nucleotides, the CDR3 is TGTGCCAGCAGCCATTGGAAGTCTCGACAGGGGACCCAGTACTTC. Amino acid sequence: CASSHWKSRQGTQYF. V is TRBV14 and J is TRBJ2-5; 7 bases agree with TRBD1. V was pared by 3 bases and J by 7 bases, with 11 bases of the junction left unmatched. Germline V gene data show CDR1 as SGHDN and CDR2 as FVKESK. CDR3 size: 15 residues.

This rearrangement joins TRBV15 to TRBJ2-7, with 7 bases aligning to TRBD1. There are 16 residues in the CDR3. J lost 4 bases, V lost 5 bases, and 14 bases had no gene match. The germline CDR1 and CDR2 sequences are LNHNV and YYDKDF (reference sequence). This CDR3 reads CATSDPRQGKPYEQYF. CDR3 coding DNA: TGTGCCACCAGCGATCCACGACAGGGCAAACCATACGAGCAGTACTTC.

V gene TRBV29-1 combines with J gene TRBJ2-5, with D perhaps being TRBD1 or TRBD2 (5 bases each). The V gene lost 3 bases and the J gene lost 5 bases, with 13 bases spanning the gap. CDR1 is SQVTM, CDR2 ANQGSEA, per germline. The CDR3 runs 13 residues. CDR3 sequence (DNA): TGCAGCGTTGAGGGGGTCGCCCCGGAGACCCAGTACTTC. Protein: CSVEGVAPETQYF.

The chain uses TRBV30 and TRBJ1-3, with 7 bases matching TRBD1. There are 15 residues in the CDR3. Germline trimming cut 0 bases from V and 7 bases from J; bases unmatched to any gene: 9. In germline, CDR1 is GTSNPN, CDR2 SVGIG (reference sequence). The CDR3 here is CAWSVSGTVGNTIYF. The CDR3 DNA follows: TGTGCCTGGAGTGTCTCCGGGACAGTGGGGAACACCATATATTTT.

This clone turned up a few times. The rearrangement joins TRBV30 to TRBJ2-7; D possibly corresponds to TRBD2 (5 bases). Per the germline V gene, CDR1 is GTSNPN and CDR2 is SVGIG (reference sequence). Trimming cost V 1 base and J 3 bases, with 7 bases left between them. The CDR3 is 12 residues long. CDR3 DNA sequence: TGTGCCTGGAGTGAGGGAGACTACGAGCAGTACTTC. It codes for CAWSEGDYEQYF.

The chain links TRBV11-2 to TRBJ2-1, with TRBD2 identical over 14 bases. V was pared by 5 bases and J by 7 bases, with 7 bases of the junction left unmatched. The V gene's germline CDR1 is SGHAT and CDR2 FQNNGV. This CDR3 region has 16 residues. CDR3 amino acids: CASSLGLAGGWNEQFF. The CDR3 DNA reads TGTGCCAGCAGCCTCGGACTAGCGGGGGGTTGGAATGAGCAGTTCTTC.

This clone was seen more than once but under ten times. The V call is TRBV29-1, the J call TRBJ2-5, with TRBD2 matching 7 bases. The CDR3 runs to 14 residues. Per the germline V gene, CDR1 is SQVTM and CDR2 is ANQGSEA. With 4 bases clipped from V and 5 bases from J, the junction kept 10 bases outside the gene matches. CDR3 protein: CSVAGGSRTETQYF. The CDR3 DNA is TGCAGCGTTGCTGGCGGGAGTCGTACCGAGACCCAGTACTTC.